This TCR beta chain was sequenced for a study of OX40 agonist ivuxolimab in advanced cancers. The wider study: Ivuxolimab, an antibody acting as an agonist of OX40 (CD134), was used to treat patients. The group had a mean age of around 64 years, ranged from about 23 to 85, and was roughly 80% male.

Data came from immunoSEQ multiplex PCR; TCRdb stores just in-frame clones and leaves some out. The sample carries approximately 50,000 clones, roughly three quarters recorded once. Study-level results: Low normalized T-cell clonal expansion also characterized some of the nonresponders.

Turning to this clone: Its antigen is not known.

The specimen comprised CD4+ or CD8+ T cells sorted from blood, sampled in a trial of the OX40 agonist ivuxolimab. This receptor was obtained from an adult with an advanced solid tumor such as melanoma, head and neck, liver or kidney cancer.

The CDR3 reads CASSYGQLFNTEAFF. The CDR3 region has the DNA TGTGCCAGCAGTTACGGACAGCTTTTTAACACTGAAGCTTTCTTT. This chain joins TRBV6-6 and TRBJ1-1; perhaps TRBD1 as D (6 bases). Germline CDR1 MNHNY, CDR2 SVGAGI (reference sequence). Trimming stripped 2 bases from V and 2 bases from J, with 12 bases between. This CDR3 contains 15 residues.